The clone carrying this TCR beta chain was detected a few times. What it binds is unknown. This sample is part of a study of T cell repertoires in cytomegalovirus infection. The overall study: Epitope selection comprised recently identified HLA-C-restricted CMV epitopes and well-studied HLA-B-restricted CMV epitopes. Public TCR beta signature analysis indicated the presence of both CMV infection and matching HLA type.

V gave up 5 bases and J gave up 8 bases, with 18 bases separating them. The CDR3 covers 15 residues. TCRdb reprocessed the reads with MiXCR, giving one entry per CDR3 protein. The sample records 400,000 to 600,000 distinct CDR3 sequences, 40% to 50% being singletons. The sample consisted of cultured PBMCs, taken from culture after CMV antigen stimulation. V and J are TRBV12-3 or TRBV12-4 and TRBJ1-4; D perhaps matches TRBD1 (6 bases). The sequence was collected from a human donor in good health (CMV status not recorded). Some clones in this sample may be carry-over from other donors' samples. The CDR3 bases are TGTGCCAGCAGTGGGGGGGGGCGAGGGAGGGAAAAACTGTTTTTT. It yields the protein CASSGGGRGREKLFF.